These 3 T cell receptor beta chains originate from one sample sequenced in a study of blood T cells in healthy people across ages. Together with a sample-barcoded 5' primer, a J-beta primer mix was included in a second PCR lasting about 6 to 11 cycles. TCRdb reprocessed the 5' RACE reads with MiXCR, giving one entry per CDR3 protein. The table includes around 1.5 million distinct CDR3 sequences, roughly 40% detected once. The specimen sequenced was blood. All receptors come from a woman between 18 and 30 years old in good health.

The chain employs TRBV7-2 and TRBJ2-3; 13 nucleotides align to TRBD2. This CDR3 is built from 18 residues. Trimming took 2 bases from V and 4 from J; bases not matched to a gene: 9. In germline, CDR1 is SGHTA, CDR2 FQGNSA. The CDR3 DNA is TGTGCCAGCAGCTTAAGGGGACTAGCGGGACGAGGGGCAGATACGCAGTATTTT. It encodes CASSLRGLAGRGADTQYF.

The genes are TRBV3-1 and TRBJ2-5; no definite D call. Germline CDR1 LGHDT, CDR2 YNNKEL (reference sequence). V lost 1 base, J lost 11 bases, and 11 bases lay in between. CDR3 length: 12 residues. CDR3 amino acids: CASSQVFSEQYF. The CDR3 DNA follows: TGTGCCAGCAGCCAAGTCTTTTCGGAGCAGTACTTC.

The rearrangement links TRBV7-6 to TRBJ2-5, with a tentative D call TRBD2 (7 bases). Germline CDR1 is SGHVS and CDR2 is FNYEAQ. Trimming shortened V by 1 base and J by 2 bases, and 26 bases separated the two germline ends. The CDR3 extends over 20 amino acids. The CDR3 loop reads CASSLVFPRGGEIAQETQYF. The CDR3 bases are TGTGCCAGCAGCTTAGTTTTCCCGAGGGGGGGAGAGATAGCACAAGAGACCCAGTACTTC.